These 27 T cell receptor beta chains were all obtained from the same sample, sequenced in a study of neurological immune-mediated disorders. Using its own MiXCR run on the 5' RACE reads, TCRdb lists one record per CDR3 protein. The table has just under 60,000 distinct CDR3 sequences, approximately 3.5% seen once; the top ten hold approximately 3.4%. The sequencing sample was made of PBMCs. These receptors came from a woman in her thirties with multiple sclerosis.

This clonotype was counted many times. The genes are TRBV29-1 and TRBJ2-5, with D perhaps TRBD1 (5 bases). CDR1 is SQVTM, CDR2 ANQGSEA, per germline. CDR3 length: 12 residues. Trimming took 8 bases from V and 4 from J, leaving 14 bases between them. The CDR3 loop reads CSPRDRGETQYF. As DNA, the CDR3 is TGCAGCCCAAGGGATAGGGGAGAGACCCAGTACTTC.

This clonotype has ten or more counts. J is TRBJ2-7 and V is TRBV20-1, with D tentatively TRBD1 (5 bases). This CDR3 is built from 13 residues. Germline V CDR1 and CDR2: DFQATT, SNEGSKA (reference sequence). This chain's CDR3 is CTASGPETYEQYF. In DNA form, the CDR3 reads TGCACGGCCTCAGGGCCGGAGACCTACGAGCAGTACTTC.

The chain uses TRBV5-1 and TRBJ2-6; no firm D call. The length of the CDR3 is 16 residues. Germline V gives CDR1 SGHRS, CDR2 YFSETQ. V was shortened by 6 bases and J by 0 bases, with 13 bases between the two germline ends. The CDR3 bases are TGCGCCAGCAAGGTCACCCGAAGCTCTGGGGCCAACGTCCTGACTTTC. Amino acids: CASKVTRSSGANVLTF. Full variable domain (remainder filled in from reference TRBV5-1 and TRBJ2-6): KAGVTQTPRYLIKTRGQQVTLSCSPISGHRSVSWYQQTPGQGLQFLFEYFSETQRNKGNFPGRFSGRQFSNSRSEMNVSTLELGDSALYLCASKVTRSSGANVLTFGAGSRLTVL.

This clonotype was seen repeatedly, ten times or more. The junction differs from germline at one of its ends, possibly a read error. V is TRBV7-2 and J is TRBJ1-5, with D hard to call. CDR1 SGHTA and CDR2 FQGNSA come from the germline V gene. The CDR3 consists of 13 residues. This CDR3 reads CASSLGEYQPQNF. The CDR3 nucleotides are TGTGCCAGCAGCTTAGGGGAGTATCAGCCCCAGAATTTT.

This clonotype was counted many times. The chain uses TRBV12-3 or TRBV12-4 and TRBJ2-1, with 13 bases lining up with TRBD2. The CDR3 totals 16 residues. The ends lost 2 bases at V and 8 bases at J; junction bases unmatched: 6. The CDR3 here is CASSLTGLAGDDEQFF. The CDR3, as DNA: TGTGCCAGCAGTTTAACCGGACTAGCGGGGGACGATGAGCAGTTCTTC.

In its sample, this clonotype was seen many times. CDR3 nucleotides: TGCGCCAGCAGCTCACAGGGAGGGATCACTGAAGCTTTCTTT. Residues: CASSSQGGITEAFF. This rearrangement joins TRBV5-1 to TRBJ1-1; D is possibly TRBD1 (6 bases). This CDR3 spans 14 amino acids. From germline, CDR1 is SGHRS and CDR2 YFSETQ. Trimming left V 3 bases short and J 4 bases short, with 13 bases between.

This clonotype was counted at least ten times. The chain recombines TRBV2 with TRBJ1-2; D is uncertain. The germline V gene encodes CDR1 SNHLY and CDR2 FYNNEI. Trimming removed 2 bases at V and 7 bases at J, with 5 bases between. There are 11 residues in the CDR3. The CDR3 spells CASSEFGGYTF. The CDR3 DNA is TGTGCCAGCAGTGAATTCGGTGGCTACACCTTC.

With respect to this clonotype: This may stem from a read error, because a much larger clone lies one nucleotide away. The chain joins TRBV5-6 to TRBJ1-1; 7 positions match TRBD1. J was trimmed by 4 bases and V by 4 bases; bases with no gene match: 13. The V gene's germline CDR1 is SGHDT and CDR2 YYEEEE. This CDR3 is 16 amino acids long. Written as DNA, the CDR3 is TGTGCCAGCAGCCAGGTTAGGGGGCTTATTGCCACTGAAGCTTTCTTT. This sequence encodes CASSQVRGLIATEAFF.

This clonotype came up many times. The V call is TRBV12-3 or TRBV12-4, the J call TRBJ1-2; D possibly corresponds to TRBD1 (6 bases). CDR3 length: 12 residues. The V end was cut by 7 bases, the J end by 4 bases, with 10 bases between. The CDR3 region has the DNA TGTGCCAGCAAGAGGGGGGCCTATGGCTACACCTTC. This encodes CASKRGAYGYTF.

This clonotype was recorded at least ten times. The gene calls are TRBV10-2 and TRBJ1-2; D is possibly TRBD1 (6 bases). The CDR3 has 12 amino acids. V was shortened by 7 bases and J by 8 bases, with 14 bases between the two germline ends. CDR1 is WSHSY and CDR2 is SAAADI in the germline V gene. The DNA of the CDR3 is TGCGCCAGCACCCAAGGGGGAGAAGGCTACACCTTC. Protein: CASTQGGEGYTF.

This clonotype was counted a few times. The V gene is TRBV7-9, the J gene TRBJ1-4; D gene unclear. V was clipped by 6 bases and J by 2 bases, with 7 bases between them. The CDR3 totals 13 residues. Germline loops: CDR1 SEHNR, CDR2 FQNEAQ (reference sequence). The DNA of the CDR3 is TGTGCCAGCAGACTGGGGACTAATGAAAAACTGTTTTTT. Amino acids: CASRLGTNEKLFF.

There are many counts of this clonotype. The J gene is TRBJ2-1, the V gene TRBV5-5; D might be TRBD2 (5 bases). V was shortened by 2 bases and J by 3 bases, with 9 bases between the two germline ends. CDR3 length equals 14 residues. Germline values: CDR1 SGHKS, CDR2 YYEKEE (reference sequence). CDR3 protein: CASSLAANYNEQFF. DNA for the CDR3: TGTGCCAGCAGCTTAGCGGCGAACTACAATGAGCAGTTCTTC.

This clonotype was recorded many times. For the CDR3, the DNA is TGTGCCAGCAGCGTCAGGGGGCAGGGAAGCACTGAAGCTTTCTTT. Encoded protein: CASSVRGQGSTEAFF. This chain joins TRBV7-2 and TRBJ1-1, with TRBD1 identical over 8 bases. The CDR3 is 15 amino acids. CDR1 SGHTA and CDR2 FQGNSA come from the germline V gene. V trimming: 5 bases; J trimming: 4 bases; junction bases outside the gene matches: 9.

This clonotype was recorded many times. The gene calls are TRBV12-3 or TRBV12-4 and TRBJ2-5; 7 nucleotides align to TRBD1. The CDR3 loop spans 15 amino acids. V was pared by 6 bases and J by 2 bases, with 9 bases of the junction left unmatched. The DNA for the CDR3 is TGTGCCAGCAGGTCGGGACAGTCCCCTCAAGAGACCCAGTACTTC. This sequence encodes CASRSGQSPQETQYF.

Many counts were recorded for this clonotype. This chain connects TRBV5-1 to TRBJ2-5; TRBD2 matches 7 bases. The CDR3 loop spans 14 amino acids. Germline V gives CDR1 SGHRS, CDR2 YFSETQ. V lost 4 bases and J lost 7; bases outside the gene matches: 10. The CDR3 loop reads CASSVTGTTGTQYF. CDR3 DNA sequence: TGCGCCAGCAGCGTTACCGGGACTACTGGGACCCAGTACTTC.

At least ten counts were recorded for this clonotype. The chain links TRBV20-1 to TRBJ2-1; D is ambiguous. The V and J ends lost 0 bases and 6 bases respectively, with 12 bases between them. In germline, CDR1 is DFQATT, CDR2 SNEGSKA (reference sequence). This CDR3 contains 14 residues. Here the CDR3 DNA reads TGCAGTGCTAGAGATGCCCGGGTGATCAATGAGCAGTTCTTC. This codes for CSARDARVINEQFF.

The sample holds many counts of this clonotype. Written as DNA, the CDR3 is TGTGCCAGCAGCCTAATCTATAATGAGCAGTTCTTC. Translating gives CASSLIYNEQFF. The chain links TRBV5-6 to TRBJ2-1; D uncertain. With 4 bases removed from V and 7 bases from J, the gap between germline ends came to 9 bases. CDR3 length: 12 amino acids. CDR1 and CDR2 from the germline V gene are SGHDT and YYEEEE.

In its sample, this clonotype was seen many times. The V call is TRBV5-1, the J call TRBJ2-5, with D hard to call. Germline CDR1 and CDR2: SGHRS and YFSETQ. V dropped 0 bases and J dropped 1 base, with 16 bases sitting between them. The length of the CDR3 is 17 residues. CDR3 coding DNA: TGCGCCAGCAGCTTGGAGGGTAGGGTACCCATCCAAGAGACCCAGTACTTC. This codes for CASSLEGRVPIQETQYF.

The table lists this clonotype with many counts. The J gene is TRBJ2-5, the V gene TRBV28; D unclear. CDR3 length equals 13 residues. Germline loops: CDR1 MDHEN, CDR2 SYDVKM. V was shortened by 3 bases and J by 5 bases, with 10 bases between the two germline ends. The CDR3 DNA sequence: TGTGCCAGCAGTTTTTTAAAGCCCGAGACCCAGTACTTC. Translation: CASSFLKPETQYF.

Ten or more counts support this clonotype. This chain joins TRBV9 and TRBJ1-2, with D maybe TRBD1 (6 bases). Germline V lookup: CDR1 SGDLS, CDR2 YYNGEE. The V gene lost 0 bases and the J gene lost 3 bases, with 18 bases spanning the gap. The CDR3 consists of 17 residues. CDR3 sequence reads: CASSVEAGALTDYGYTF. CDR3 bases: TGTGCCAGCAGCGTAGAGGCAGGGGCCCTCACTGACTATGGCTACACCTTC.

This clonotype was observed many times. The V call is TRBV6-2 or TRBV6-3, the J call TRBJ1-5; D unclear. The germline V and J ends were trimmed by 0 bases and 4 bases, with 4 bases remaining between them. CDR1 is MNHEY, CDR2 SVGEGT, per germline. This CDR3 is 13 amino acids long. Here the CDR3 DNA reads TGTGCCAGCAGTTACTCGGAAAATCAGCCCCAGCATTTT. This sequence encodes CASSYSENQPQHF.

This clonotype showed up many times. This chain joins TRBV3-1 and TRBJ1-6; D perhaps matches TRBD1 (6 bases). This CDR3 contains 14 residues. The germline V and J ends were trimmed by 8 bases and 6 bases, with 14 bases remaining between them. Per the germline V gene, CDR1 is LGHDT and CDR2 is YNNKEL (reference sequence). The CDR3 DNA reads TGTGCCAGCGGGCGGGACACCGTTAATTCACCCCTCCACTTT. Protein: CASGRDTVNSPLHF.

This clonotype was seen ten or more times. The gene calls are TRBV7-9 and TRBJ2-7, with 13 nucleotides matching TRBD2. The trim removed 3 bases at V and 3 bases at J, leaving 14 bases unmatched. Germline V CDR1 and CDR2: SEHNR, FQNEAQ (reference sequence). This CDR3 contains 19 residues. CDR3 sequence: CASSLGSRTSGSEGYEQYF. The DNA for the CDR3 is TGTGCCAGCAGCTTGGGGTCCCGGACTAGCGGGAGTGAAGGCTACGAGCAGTACTTC.

This clonotype showed up many times. V gene TRBV5-1 combines with J gene TRBJ2-5, with 8 bases identical to TRBD2. From germline, CDR1 is SGHRS and CDR2 YFSETQ. With V trimmed by 0 bases and J by 4 bases, 2 bases remained unmatched. The CDR3 extends over 14 amino acids. The CDR3 nucleotides are TGCGCCAGCAGCTTGGCAAGCGGGGGAGAGACCCAGTACTTC. This translates into CASSLASGGETQYF.

This clonotype occurred many times. The chain links TRBV20-1 to TRBJ1-1; tentative D call: TRBD1 (6 bases). This CDR3 spans 15 amino acids. Germline CDR1 reads DFQATT; CDR2 reads SNEGSKA (reference sequence). Trimming stripped 7 bases from V and 0 bases from J, with 18 bases between. The CDR3 loop is CSGKGGNGVNTEAFF. In DNA form, the CDR3 reads TGCAGTGGGAAGGGGGGGAATGGAGTGAACACTGAAGCTTTCTTT.

This clonotype was recorded many times. This chain connects TRBV6-5 to TRBJ1-4; no clear D. Germline CDR1 is MNHEY and CDR2 is SVGAGI. V lost 2 bases and J lost 8, with 12 bases in between. This CDR3 is built from 14 residues. This CDR3 reads CASSYLGGHEKLFF. DNA for the CDR3: TGTGCCAGCAGTTACCTGGGAGGTCACGAAAAACTGTTTTTT.

This clonotype showed up many times. The gene calls are TRBV5-1 and TRBJ2-1; 8 bases are a match to TRBD2. CDR3 size: 16 residues. Germline loops: CDR1 SGHRS, CDR2 YFSETQ. V gave up 1 base and J gave up 6 bases; unmatched junction bases: 9. CDR3 amino acids: CASSLILGGLGNEQFF. CDR3 bases: TGCGCCAGCAGCTTGATTCTTGGGGGACTAGGCAATGAGCAGTTCTTC. Together with reference TRBV5-1 and TRBJ2-1, the CDR3 gives the full variable domain: KAGVTQTPRYLIKTRGQQVTLSCSPISGHRSVSWYQQTPGQGLQFLFEYFSETQRNKGNFPGRFSGRQFSNSRSEMNVSTLELGDSALYLCASSLILGGLGNEQFFGPGTRLTVL.